This TCR beta chain was observed in a study of blood T cell repertoires in COVID-19. Germline lookup yields CDR1 LNHDA and CDR2 SQIVND (reference sequence). This CDR3 spans 15 amino acids. V shed 6 bases and J shed 2 bases, with 13 bases lying between them. In the authors' workflow: Quantification of nucleated cells was approximated via reference gene primer amplification. Produced via immunoSEQ multiplex PCR; TCRdb's table is partial and in-frame only. For V, J and clone size, that table is used; D and trimming come from the DNA. This table has around 140,000 clones, around 90% appearing once. This chain connects TRBV19 to TRBJ1-4; D not certain. Sequences were obtained from peripheral blood. This receptor was taken from a woman aged 60-70 years with acute or convalescent COVID-19. This chain's CDR3 is CASSPRRRTNEKLFF. CDR3 nucleotides: TGTGCCAGTAGCCCTCGGAGACGGACTAATGAAAAACTGTTTTTT.